A single sample is the source of the 24 T cell receptor beta chains below, sequenced in a study of blood T cell repertoires in COVID-19. Assay used: immunoSEQ multiplex PCR; TCRdb lists only in-frame clones, some missing. The sample holds about 68,000 clones, roughly 85% seen once. What was sequenced was peripheral blood. The receptors derive from a man younger than 45 with acute or convalescent COVID-19.

The chain joins TRBV7-6 to TRBJ1-6; TRBD1 is a possible D gene (5 bases). V was cut by 1 base and J by 2 bases, with 9 bases left in between. From germline, CDR1 is SGHVS and CDR2 FNYEAQ. The CDR3 runs 16 residues. Written as DNA, the CDR3 is TGTGCCAGCAGCTTAGAGGGGCTAGCCTATAATTCACCCCTCCACTTT. Protein product: CASSLEGLAYNSPLHF.

The chain recombines TRBV7-3 with TRBJ2-1; TRBD2 aligns across 12 bases. Losses at the gene ends were 2 bases for V and 2 bases for J; bases not matched to a gene: 7. Germline V gene sequence: CDR1 SGHTA, CDR2 FQGTGA. This CDR3 contains 18 residues. The CDR3 protein is CASSLYLAGGTPYNEQFF. CDR3 nucleotides: TGTGCCAGCAGCTTATACCTAGCGGGAGGGACTCCCTACAATGAGCAGTTCTTC.

The chain recombines TRBV27 with TRBJ2-2; unclear D gene. This CDR3 has 14 residues. Germline V gene sequence: CDR1 MNHEY, CDR2 SMNVEV (reference sequence). Trimming shortened V by 3 bases and J by 1 base, and 6 bases separated the two germline ends. This CDR3 is CASSLSLNTGELFF. CDR3 coding DNA: TGTGCCAGCAGTTTGAGTTTGAACACCGGGGAGCTGTTTTTT.

This chain connects TRBV28 to TRBJ2-7; 10 bases are shared with TRBD2. CDR3 length equals 16 residues. J gave up 4 bases and V 6 bases, and 12 bases lay outside the gene matches. Germline lookup yields CDR1 MDHEN and CDR2 SYDVKM. CDR3 nucleotide sequence: TGTGCCAGCAGATCCGAGCCGGGACTAGCGCCTTACGAGCAGTACTTC. Translated, it gives CASRSEPGLAPYEQYF.

To note about this clone: The germline gene is not matched at one end of the junction; a read error may be the cause. This sequence joins TRBV7-9 and TRBJ1-1, with TRBD1 matching over 8 bases. CDR3 length: 14 residues. The germline V gene encodes CDR1 SEHNR and CDR2 FQNEAQ (reference sequence). The CDR3 nucleotides read TGTGCCAGCAGCTTTGGATCAGGGGGCGGGGCAGCGCTCTTT. Residues: CASSFGSGGGAALF.

J is TRBJ1-1 and V is TRBV29-1; possibly TRBD1 for D (5 bases). There are 12 residues in the CDR3. From germline, CDR1 is SQVTM and CDR2 ANQGSEA. V lost 7 bases and J lost 4, with 13 bases in between. CDR3: CSARGSGTEAFF. DNA for the CDR3: TGCAGCGCGAGGGGCTCGGGCACTGAAGCTTTCTTT.

V gene TRBV4-2 combines with J gene TRBJ2-7, with TRBD2 matching over 9 bases. Germline assignment: CDR1 LGHNA and CDR2 YNFKEQ. This CDR3 is built from 15 residues. The V gene end was trimmed by 0 bases and the J gene end by 4 bases; junction bases not matched to a gene: 4. The CDR3 DNA is TGTGCCAGCAGCCAAGAAGATAGCGGGAGTTACGAGCAGTACTTC. Its translation is CASSQEDSGSYEQYF.

The rearrangement links TRBV6-5 to TRBJ2-7; 7 bases are a match to TRBD2. Germline CDR1 MNHEY, CDR2 SVGAGI. Trimming took 6 bases from V and 2 from J; bases not matched to a gene: 4. The CDR3 loop spans 13 amino acids. CDR3 sequence (DNA): TGTGCCAGCAGGACCGGGAGGACCTACGAGCAGTACTTC. Its protein is CASRTGRTYEQYF.

This clone was seen a single time. The chain employs TRBV5-1 and TRBJ2-7; D might be TRBD2 (6 bases). V lost 1 base, J lost 6 bases, and 11 bases lay in between. CDR3 length equals 13 residues. Per germline, CDR1 SGHRS and CDR2 YFSETQ. In DNA, the CDR3 is TGCGCCAGCAGCTTGCTGCAGGAGGGCGAGCAGTACTTC. Protein product: CASSLLQEGEQYF.

The chain uses TRBV4-2 and TRBJ2-4, with 13 bases fitting TRBD2. This CDR3 region has 18 residues. Germline V gives CDR1 LGHNA, CDR2 YNFKEQ. Trimming removed 4 bases from V and 6 bases from J; junction bases left unmatched: 12. The CDR3 nucleotides are TGTGCCAGCAGCCCGCCCCAGGGACTAGCGGGACATGCAAACATTCAGTACTTC. The encoded protein is CASSPPQGLAGHANIQYF.

The chain links TRBV20-1 to TRBJ2-7, with 11 bases identical to TRBD1. Germline CDR1 reads DFQATT; CDR2 reads SNEGSKA (reference sequence). With 3 bases clipped from V and 3 bases from J, the junction kept 4 bases outside the gene matches. The CDR3 has 14 amino acids. The CDR3 here is CSASPGTGGYEQYF. CDR3 DNA sequence: TGCAGTGCTAGTCCCGGGACAGGGGGCTACGAGCAGTACTTC.

This sequence joins TRBV4-3 and TRBJ2-7; D possibly corresponds to TRBD1 (7 bases). With 4 bases removed from V and 3 bases from J, the gap between germline ends came to 16 bases. Germline V gene sequence: CDR1 LGHNA, CDR2 YSLEER. This CDR3 is built from 15 residues. The CDR3 protein is CASSPDRRGGYEQYF. As DNA, the CDR3 is TGCGCCAGCAGCCCGGACAGGCGGGGAGGCTACGAGCAGTACTTC.

This chain connects TRBV10-1 to TRBJ1-1, with a tentative D call TRBD1 (6 bases). The CDR3 spans 13 residues. Germline V gene data show CDR1 as WNHNN and CDR2 as SYGVQD (reference sequence). Trimming shortened V by 8 bases and J by 5 bases, and 15 bases separated the two germline ends. This CDR3 is CASSRGPWTEAFF. The CDR3 coding sequence is TGCGCCAGCTCCAGGGGTCCCTGGACTGAAGCTTTCTTT.

This clone appeared a few times. The CDR3 protein is CASSPGRGLDGYTF. The CDR3, as DNA: TGTGCCAGCAGCCCTGGACGGGGTCTGGATGGCTACACCTTC. The chain employs TRBV4-2 and TRBJ1-2; the D is unclear. The CDR3 loop spans 14 amino acids. The ends were cut back, 4 bases at V and 6 bases at J, with 15 bases in the middle. The germline CDR1 and CDR2 sequences are LGHNA and YNFKEQ.

The J gene is TRBJ1-4, the V gene TRBV3-1 (or the pseudogene TRBV3-2); no definite D call. V lost 3 bases, J lost 6 bases, and 17 bases lay in between. There are 16 residues in the CDR3. The germline gives CDR1 LGHDT, CDR2 YNNKEL (reference sequence). CDR3 amino acids: CASSHPTEDAYEKLFF. For the CDR3, the DNA is TGTGCCAGCAGCCATCCTACCGAGGATGCTTATGAAAAACTGTTTTTT.

The chain employs TRBV3-1 (or the pseudogene TRBV3-2) and TRBJ2-1, with TRBD2 matching 8 bases. CDR1 LGHDT and CDR2 YNNKEL come from the germline V gene (reference sequence). Trimming took 3 bases from V and 3 from J; bases not matched to a gene: 7. This CDR3 has 16 amino acids. This chain's CDR3 is CASSHIGRASYNEQFF. DNA of the CDR3: TGTGCCAGCAGCCATATCGGGAGGGCCAGCTACAATGAGCAGTTCTTC.

In this sample, this clone turned up once. V usage is TRBV5-1 and J usage is TRBJ1-2, with D possibly matching TRBD1 (5 bases). Germline-derived CDR1 and CDR2 are SGHRS and YFSETQ. The CDR3 has 12 residues. V was trimmed by 7 bases and J by 6 bases, leaving 13 bases between them. The CDR3 DNA reads TGCGCCAGCTCGGGACTTCAGCATGGCTACACCTTC. Its translation is CASSGLQHGYTF.

The CDR3 loop is CASSRGGANEKLFF. The CDR3 region has the DNA TGCGCCAGCAGCCGTGGGGGGGCTAATGAAAAACTGTTTTTT. The genes are TRBV4-1 and TRBJ1-4; TRBD1 is a possible D gene (5 bases). Germline CDR1 MGHRA, CDR2 YSYEKL. This CDR3 is built from 14 residues. Trimming took off 4 bases at V and 3 bases at J, with 9 bases between the two ends.

The table lists this clone with a few counts. The chain has TRBV4-3 and TRBJ1-4; 10 nucleotides line up with TRBD1. CDR3 length equals 16 residues. From germline, CDR1 is LGHNA and CDR2 YSLEER. Losses at the gene ends were 0 bases for V and 6 bases for J; bases not matched to a gene: 4. The CDR3 DNA reads TGCGCCAGCAGCCAAGAAACCGGGACAGGGGATGAAAAACTGTTTTTT. This translates into CASSQETGTGDEKLFF.

This chain joins TRBV6-2 or TRBV6-3 and TRBJ1-4; the match to TRBD1 covers 11 bases. The V gene's germline CDR1 is MNHEY and CDR2 SVGEGT. V shed 4 bases, J shed 8 bases, and the junction held 3 bases outside the gene matches. The CDR3 covers 14 residues. CDR3 nucleotides: TGTGCCAGCAGTTCCGGGACAGGGGGGGAAAAACTGTTTTTT. Its translation: CASSSGTGGEKLFF.

The rearrangement joins TRBV6-5 to TRBJ2-3, with 7 bases aligning to TRBD2. The V gene's germline CDR1 is MNHEY and CDR2 SVGAGI. This CDR3 contains 14 residues. V lost 6 bases and J lost 2; bases outside the gene matches: 5. The CDR3 DNA follows: TGTGCCAGCAGGACCACTAGCGCCACAGATACGCAGTATTTT. It yields the protein CASRTTSATDTQYF.

V usage is TRBV28 and J usage is TRBJ1-1, with D unclear. The CDR3 contains 14 residues. Trimming shortened V by 5 bases and J by 4 bases, and 14 bases separated the two germline ends. The germline V gene has CDR1 MDHEN and CDR2 SYDVKM. The CDR3 here is CASSPIGGSTEAFF. The CDR3 DNA reads TGTGCCAGCAGTCCCATTGGTGGGAGCACTGAAGCTTTCTTT. Together with reference TRBV28 and TRBJ1-1, the CDR3 gives the full variable domain: DVKVTQSSRYLVKRTGEKVFLECVQDMDHENMFWYRQDPGLGLRLIYFSYDVKMKEKGDIPEGYSVSREKKERFSLILESASTNQTSMYLCASSPIGGSTEAFFGQGTRLTVV.

This chain uses TRBV5-6 with TRBJ2-3; 8 positions match TRBD1. Germline CDR1 SGHDT, CDR2 YYEEEE. This CDR3 has 16 amino acids. Trimming at V came to 0 bases and at J to 2 bases, leaving 5 bases not matched to a gene. The CDR3 coding sequence is TGTGCCAGCAGCTTGGGGCAGGGGGCCTACACAGATACGCAGTATTTT. It specifies CASSLGQGAYTDTQYF.

The chain joins TRBV29-1 to TRBJ2-6, with D possibly being TRBD1 (7 bases). CDR3 length: 20 residues. Germline lookup yields CDR1 SQVTM and CDR2 ANQGSEA. V was shortened by 2 bases and J by 0 bases, with 23 bases between the two germline ends. CDR3 coding DNA: TGCAGCGTTGAAAGGCTTGGAGGGGGCGCGAATTACTCTGGGGCCAACGTCCTGACTTTC. Translating it yields CSVERLGGGANYSGANVLTF.